One and the same sample provided the 28 T cell receptor beta chains below, sequenced in a study of cytotoxic CD8 clonotypes in ibrutinib-treated CLL. TCRdb keeps only in-frame clones here, not all; method: immunoSEQ multiplex PCR. The sample yields roughly 220,000 clones, 75% to 80% seen once. The material was PBMCs, obtained after 12 months of ibrutinib treatment. Receptor source: a human donor with chronic lymphocytic leukemia.

The chain combines TRBV6-5 with TRBJ1-2, with TRBD1 matching 8 bases. The CDR3 contains 14 residues. J gave up 2 bases and V 6 bases, and 5 bases lay outside the gene matches. Germline V gene sequence: CDR1 MNHEY, CDR2 SVGAGI. In DNA, the CDR3 is TGTGCCAGCAGACCAGGGGGCTCGAACTATGGCTACACCTTC. This encodes CASRPGGSNYGYTF.

V and J are TRBV2 and TRBJ2-2; D is undetermined. Looked up from germline, CDR1 is SNHLY and CDR2 is FYNNEI. Trimming cost V 6 bases and J 7 bases, with 12 bases left between them. This CDR3 contains 13 residues. In nucleotides, the CDR3 is TGTGCCAGCAGGGCGGCTTCCAGCGGGGAGCTGTTTTTT. Translation gives CASRAASSGELFF.

The chain carries TRBV18 and TRBJ2-5; D might be TRBD2 (6 bases). Germline-derived CDR1 and CDR2 are KGHSH and LQKENI. This CDR3 spans 13 amino acids. The ends were cut back, 6 bases at V and 5 bases at J, with 13 bases in the middle. CDR3 amino acids: CASSRLVRETQYF. The DNA of the CDR3 is TGTGCCAGCTCCCGACTAGTGCGGGAGACCCAGTACTTC.

This chain's CDR3 is CASSVRTNMNTEAFF. CDR3 DNA sequence: TGTGCCAGCAGTGTTAGGACGAACATGAACACTGAAGCTTTCTTT. This chain connects TRBV2 to TRBJ1-1; D remains ambiguous. The V and J ends lost 4 bases and 0 bases respectively, with 12 bases between them. The germline V gene has CDR1 SNHLY and CDR2 FYNNEI. The CDR3 is 15 amino acids.

The chain carries TRBV11-3 and TRBJ2-7, with D uncertain. Trimming removed 8 bases from V and 2 bases from J, with 10 bases in between. The germline V gene has CDR1 SGHNT and CDR2 YENEEA. The CDR3 has 12 residues. The CDR3 nucleotides are TGTGCCAGCGGGGTGCGGACCTACGAGCAGTACTTC. This encodes CASGVRTYEQYF.

For this clone: Other DNA sequences of this sample code for an identical CDR3. The rearrangement uses TRBV29-1 and TRBJ2-6; a possible D gene is TRBD2 (5 bases). The CDR3 totals 14 residues. Germline lookup yields CDR1 SQVTM and CDR2 ANQGSEA. Trimming cost V 5 bases and J 0 bases, with 8 bases left between them. CDR3 DNA sequence: TGCAGCGTTAGAGGGAACTCTGGGGCCAACGTCCTGACTTTC. As protein: CSVRGNSGANVLTF. The whole variable domain, remainder taken from reference TRBV29-1 and TRBJ2-6, is SAVISQKPSRDICQRGTSLTIQCQVDSQVTMMFWYRQQPGQSLTLIATANQGSEATYESGFVIDKFPISRPNLTFSTLTVSNMSPEDSSIYLCSVRGNSGANVLTFGAGSRLTVL.

This sequence joins TRBV6-1 and TRBJ1-1; no firm D call. V was shortened by 4 bases and J by 4 bases, with 19 bases between the two germline ends. The CDR3 loop spans 16 amino acids. Germline V CDR1 and CDR2: MNHNS, SASEGT. The CDR3, as DNA: TGTGCCAGCAGTGGGTTAACAACGGGTTTAGGCACTGAAGCTTTCTTT. This codes for CASSGLTTGLGTEAFF.

The chain recombines TRBV25-1 with TRBJ1-2; 10 nucleotides align to TRBD1. V was pared by 7 bases and J by 5 bases, with 4 bases of the junction left unmatched. This CDR3 is built from 13 residues. CDR1 is MGHDK, CDR2 SYGVNS, per germline. CDR3 bases: TGTGCCAGCACTCGGGGACAGGGGTATGGCTACACCTTC. Its protein is CASTRGQGYGYTF.

The chain recombines TRBV15 with TRBJ2-2; a weak D match, TRBD1 (6 bases). Germline V gene data show CDR1 as LNHNV and CDR2 as YYDKDF (reference sequence). Trimming pared 0 bases from V and 5 bases from J, leaving 16 bases between. The length of the CDR3 is 17 residues. CDR3: CATSRDRFQGRTGELFF. CDR3 DNA sequence: TGTGCCACCAGCAGAGATCGGTTTCAGGGGCGGACCGGGGAGCTGTTTTTT.

This clone showed up just once. This chain connects TRBV4-1 to TRBJ1-5; D is undetermined. Trimming cost V 0 bases and J 6 bases, with 12 bases left between them. The CDR3 loop spans 15 amino acids. CDR1 is MGHRA and CDR2 is YSYEKL in the germline V gene. The CDR3 nucleotides read TGCGCCAGCAGCCAAGAGTTAAGGGTTAGTCAGCCCCAGCATTTT. Amino acids: CASSQELRVSQPQHF.

This clone was seen a few times. This rearrangement joins TRBV6-5 to TRBJ2-1; the D is unclear. V was pared by 4 bases and J by 8 bases, with 12 bases between. In germline, CDR1 is MNHEY, CDR2 SVGAGI. CDR3 length: 13 residues. CDR3 nucleotide sequence: TGTGCCAGCAGTTTTTTCAGCTCCGATGAGCAGTTCTTC. Translating it yields CASSFFSSDEQFF.

The chain links TRBV11-2 to TRBJ2-7; maybe TRBD1 (6 bases). The CDR3 loop spans 13 amino acids. Trimming removed 5 bases from V and 3 bases from J, with 11 bases in between. CDR1 is SGHAT and CDR2 is FQNNGV in the germline V gene. The CDR3 DNA reads TGTGCCAGCAGCCAGGGGTCCGGCTACGAGCAGTACTTC. Residues: CASSQGSGYEQYF.

The chain carries TRBV2 and TRBJ2-7; D remains ambiguous. Trimming left V 1 base short and J 5 bases short, with 12 bases between. Per the germline V gene, CDR1 is SNHLY and CDR2 is FYNNEI. The CDR3 runs 14 residues. The CDR3 sequence: CASSEVLGGNEQYF. The CDR3 DNA reads TGTGCCAGCAGTGAAGTTCTGGGCGGCAACGAGCAGTACTTC. The entire variable domain, with the rest obtained from reference TRBV2 and TRBJ2-7, is as follows: EPEVTQTPSHQVTQMGQEVILRCVPISNHLYFYWYRQILGQKVEFLVSFYNNEISEKSEIFDDQFSVERPDGSNFTLKIRSTKLEDSAMYFCASSEVLGGNEQYFGPGTRLTVT.

This chain uses TRBV19 with TRBJ2-5, with 7 bases aligning to TRBD1. The CDR3 loop spans 16 amino acids. Germline lookup yields CDR1 LNHDA and CDR2 SQIVND (reference sequence). V lost 1 base, J lost 0 bases, and 5 bases stayed unmatched. CDR3 protein: CASSIVATGNQETQYF. CDR3 nucleotide sequence: TGTGCCAGTAGTATAGTGGCGACAGGGAACCAAGAGACCCAGTACTTC.

V is TRBV25-1 and J is TRBJ1-1; maybe TRBD1 (6 bases). V lost 8 bases and J 1 base, leaving 14 bases between the germline ends. Germline lookup yields CDR1 MGHDK and CDR2 SYGVNS. This CDR3 contains 14 residues. CDR3 DNA: TGTGCCAGCCGCGGGGGGCAGGGGAACACTGAAGCTTTCTTT. Translated, it gives CASRGGQGNTEAFF.

This chain joins TRBV6-5 and TRBJ2-6; D unresolved. From germline, CDR1 is MNHEY and CDR2 SVGAGI. Trimming removed 5 bases from V and 4 bases from J, with 9 bases in between. The CDR3 covers 14 residues. The CDR3 loop reads CASSPIRGANVLTF. CDR3 DNA sequence: TGTGCCAGCAGTCCAATTAGGGGGGCCAACGTCCTGACTTTC.

The V gene is TRBV28, the J gene TRBJ1-2, with D possibly TRBD1 on 6 matching bases. CDR3 size: 13 residues. The ends were cut back, 7 bases at V and 8 bases at J, with 17 bases in the middle. Per the germline V gene, CDR1 is MDHEN and CDR2 is SYDVKM. This CDR3 is CASTLQQGGGYTF. The CDR3, as DNA: TGTGCCAGCACCCTGCAACAGGGAGGGGGCTACACCTTC.

This clone was recorded a few times. The chain links TRBV19 to TRBJ1-2; D remains ambiguous. Deletions cut 6 bases from V and 4 bases from J, with 12 bases between. The CDR3 is made up of 13 amino acids. In germline, CDR1 is LNHDA, CDR2 SQIVND (reference sequence). The CDR3 spells CASSSGKGYGYTF. The CDR3 DNA is TGTGCCAGTAGCTCCGGGAAGGGCTATGGCTACACCTTC.

The chain has TRBV25-1 and TRBJ1-1, with D perhaps TRBD1 (5 bases). Trimming removed 2 bases from V and 5 bases from J, with 12 bases in between. In germline, CDR1 is MGHDK, CDR2 SYGVNS. The CDR3 runs to 14 residues. CDR3 protein: CASSETAWGTEAFF. CDR3 bases: TGTGCCAGCAGTGAAACAGCATGGGGGACTGAAGCTTTCTTT.

Details on this clone: This specimen includes other DNA sequences encoding the same CDR3. The J gene is TRBJ2-6, the V gene TRBV27, with unresolved D. The CDR3 is 14 residues long. CDR1 and CDR2 from the germline V gene are MNHEY and SMNVEV (reference sequence). The germline V and J ends were trimmed by 0 bases and 4 bases, with 4 bases remaining between them. Here the CDR3 reads CASSLSAGANVLTF. As DNA, the CDR3 is TGTGCCAGCAGTTTATCGGCCGGGGCCAACGTCCTGACTTTC.

The chain has TRBV27 and TRBJ1-5; D ambiguous. The V end was cut by 8 bases, the J end by 2 bases, with 7 bases between. The germline gives CDR1 MNHEY, CDR2 SMNVEV (reference sequence). The CDR3 has 12 residues. In DNA form, the CDR3 reads TGTGCCAGCGGGTGGGGCAATCAGCCCCAGCATTTT. Translating gives CASGWGNQPQHF.

The genes are TRBV5-1 and TRBJ2-7, with D tentatively TRBD2 (5 bases). V was shortened by 3 bases and J by 5 bases, with 9 bases between the two germline ends. The germline gives CDR1 SGHRS, CDR2 YFSETQ. This CDR3 has 12 amino acids. The CDR3 spells CASSSVGDEQYF. CDR3 nucleotide sequence: TGCGCCAGCAGCTCAGTCGGGGACGAGCAGTACTTC.

This chain connects TRBV28 to TRBJ1-2, with D hard to call. Trimming took 6 bases from V and 8 from J, leaving 10 bases between them. The CDR3 runs 11 residues. CDR1 is MDHEN, CDR2 SYDVKM, per germline. The CDR3 nucleotides read TGTGCCAGCAGCCGCCTGGGGGGCTACACCTTC. Encoded protein: CASSRLGGYTF.

The chain is built from TRBV7-9 and TRBJ2-7, with 9 bases matching TRBD2. Germline V lookup: CDR1 SEHNR, CDR2 FQNEAQ (reference sequence). The V and J ends lost 4 bases and 0 bases, in that order; junction bases with no gene match: 7. This CDR3 is built from 16 residues. Written as DNA, the CDR3 is TGTGCCAGCAGCTCAAAAGCGGGAGGTGGCTCCTACGAGCAGTACTTC. Its translation: CASSSKAGGGSYEQYF.

This sequence joins TRBV29-1 and TRBJ2-1; 7 bases line up with TRBD2. Germline V gives CDR1 SQVTM, CDR2 ANQGSEA. This CDR3 region has 19 residues. V shed 5 bases, J shed 2 bases, and the junction held 21 bases outside the gene matches. Written as DNA, the CDR3 is TGCAGCGTTCAAGGGGTGCGGCAGCGGGAAGGTTCGCCCTACAATGAGCAGTTCTTC. This sequence encodes CSVQGVRQREGSPYNEQFF.

The chain links TRBV7-2 to TRBJ1-6, with D perhaps TRBD1 (5 bases). Trimming left V 2 bases short and J 10 bases short, with 9 bases between. The CDR3 extends over 13 amino acids. Germline V lookup: CDR1 SGHTA, CDR2 FQGNSA. For the CDR3, the DNA is TGTGCCAGCAGCTTAACAGGAAGATCACCCCTCCACTTT. Its protein is CASSLTGRSPLHF.

The chain combines TRBV18 with TRBJ1-4; a weak D match, TRBD1 (5 bases). This CDR3 region has 19 residues. The V and J ends lost 2 bases and 0 bases respectively, with 19 bases between them. Germline lookup yields CDR1 KGHSH and CDR2 LQKENI. The CDR3 DNA is TGTGCCAGCTCACCAACCACAGCTAAGGGGCCGACAACTAATGAAAAACTGTTTTTT. Translation: CASSPTTAKGPTTNEKLFF.

This clone was seen once. The V gene is TRBV6-5, the J gene TRBJ1-2; 7 bases map to TRBD1. J was trimmed by 4 bases and V by 6 bases; bases with no gene match: 8. This CDR3 spans 14 amino acids. Germline-derived CDR1 and CDR2 are MNHEY and SVGAGI. For the CDR3, the DNA is TGTGCCAGCAGACCGACAGGGAGAGGCTATGGCTACACCTTC. Translating it yields CASRPTGRGYGYTF.